These T cell receptor beta chains were read from a single sample in a study of blood T cell repertoires in COVID-19. Method: immunoSEQ multiplex PCR; TCRdb's copy keeps in-frame clones and lacks some. This sample carries some 250,000 clones, about nine tenths of them seen once, and the ten largest clones take about 2.1%. The sequenced sample was PBMCs or T cells enriched from blood (not recorded which). The receptors shown here come from a middle-aged woman with acute COVID-19. CDR3s include the opening cysteine and the closing phenylalanine or tryptophan. D genes are given only for firm matches. Only some rows state a clone size, as once, few, many or a class for expanded clones.

clone_size: -
d_call: -
j_call: TRBJ1-4
v_call: TRBV20-1
cdr3_nt: TGCAGTGCTAGTCCGGACAAAAATGAAAAACTGTTTTTT
cdr3_aa: CSASPDKNEKLFF

clone_size: once
d_call: -
j_call: TRBJ2-1
v_call: TRBV2
cdr3_nt: TGTGCCAGCATGAGATCAGGGACCCAAGGGGGGCAGTTCTTC
cdr3_aa: CASMRSGTQGGQFF

clone_size: once
d_call: -
j_call: TRBJ1-2
v_call: TRBV7-3
cdr3_nt: TGTGCCAGCAGCTTAACAGGGGATGACTATGGCTACACCTTC
cdr3_aa: CASSLTGDDYGYTF

clone_size: -
d_call: -
j_call: TRBJ1-6
v_call: TRBV28
cdr3_nt: TGTGCCAGCAGTTTGGCACATAATAATTCACCCCTCCACTTT
cdr3_aa: CASSLAHNNSPLHF

clone_size: -
d_call: TRBD2
j_call: TRBJ2-7
v_call: TRBV7-2
cdr3_nt: TGTGCCAGCAGCGGGGGACTAGCGGTCTACGAGCAGTACTTC
cdr3_aa: CASSGGLAVYEQYF

clone_size: -
d_call: TRBD2
j_call: TRBJ2-3
v_call: TRBV19
cdr3_nt: TGTGCCACAAGAGGACTAGCGGGAGACCTGCTGACAGATACGCAGTATTTT
cdr3_aa: CATRGLAGDLLTDTQYF

clone_size: -
d_call: -
j_call: TRBJ1-5
v_call: TRBV7-6
cdr3_nt: TGTGCCAGCAGCCCGGAGTGGAATCAGCCCCAGCATTTT
cdr3_aa: CASSPEWNQPQHF

clone_size: -
d_call: -
j_call: TRBJ2-3
v_call: TRBV7-6
cdr3_nt: TGTGCCAGCAGCTACACGAAGAGGGATCGCACAGATACGCAGTATTTT
cdr3_aa: CASSYTKRDRTDTQYF

clone_size: once
d_call: -
j_call: TRBJ2-3
v_call: TRBV7-9
cdr3_nt: TGTGCCAGCAGCCCTAGCACAGATACGCAGTATTTT
cdr3_aa: CASSPSTDTQYF

clone_size: -
d_call: TRBD1
j_call: TRBJ1-1
v_call: TRBV19
cdr3_nt: TGTGCCAGTAGTATAGGGACAGGGCGGCCTGAAGCTTTCTTT
cdr3_aa: CASSIGTGRPEAFF

clone_size: -
d_call: TRBD1
j_call: TRBJ1-4
v_call: TRBV18
cdr3_nt: TGTGCCAGCTCACCAGGGGACAGGGGAGGCGAAAAACTGTTTTTT
cdr3_aa: CASSPGDRGGEKLFF